This TCR beta chain was recorded in a study of blood T cell repertoires in COVID-19. About the study: Specimens from acute and convalescent COVID-19 originated in the United States, Italy and Spain.

Per the original data handling: Scientists estimated how many nucleated cells there were by amplifying reference gene primers. Sequencing used immunoSEQ multiplex PCR; TCRdb keeps in-frame clones, though not all of them. Clone size and the V and J calls come from that table; the DNA yielded D and trimming. Of approximately 68,000 clones listed, roughly four fifths are singletons. This clone has a single count. This CDR3 has 12 residues. V lost 5 bases, J lost 5 bases, and 9 bases lay in between. Germline CDR1 reads SNHLY; CDR2 reads FYNNEI. Sequenced input: peripheral blood. The chain recombines TRBV2 with TRBJ1-1; TRBD1 is a possible D gene (6 bases). The receptor was derived from an older woman with acute or convalescent COVID-19. CDR3 nucleotides: TGTGCCAGCAGTCCACAGGGTACTGAAGCTTTCTTT. It translates to CASSPQGTEAFF.